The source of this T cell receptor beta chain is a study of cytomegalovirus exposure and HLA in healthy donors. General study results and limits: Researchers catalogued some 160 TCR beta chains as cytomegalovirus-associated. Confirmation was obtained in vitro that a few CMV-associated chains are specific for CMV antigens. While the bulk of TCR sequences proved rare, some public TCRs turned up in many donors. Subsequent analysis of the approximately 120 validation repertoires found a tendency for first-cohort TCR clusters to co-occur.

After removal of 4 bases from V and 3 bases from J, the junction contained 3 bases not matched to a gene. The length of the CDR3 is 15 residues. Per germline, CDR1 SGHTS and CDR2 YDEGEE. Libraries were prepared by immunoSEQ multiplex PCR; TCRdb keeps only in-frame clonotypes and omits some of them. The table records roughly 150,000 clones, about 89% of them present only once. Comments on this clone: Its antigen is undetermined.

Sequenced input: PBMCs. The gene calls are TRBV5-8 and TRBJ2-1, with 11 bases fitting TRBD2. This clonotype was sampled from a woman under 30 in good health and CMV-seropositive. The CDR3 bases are TGTGCCAGCAGCCCCGGGACTAGCGGCTACAATGAGCAGTTCTTC. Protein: CASSPGTSGYNEQFF.